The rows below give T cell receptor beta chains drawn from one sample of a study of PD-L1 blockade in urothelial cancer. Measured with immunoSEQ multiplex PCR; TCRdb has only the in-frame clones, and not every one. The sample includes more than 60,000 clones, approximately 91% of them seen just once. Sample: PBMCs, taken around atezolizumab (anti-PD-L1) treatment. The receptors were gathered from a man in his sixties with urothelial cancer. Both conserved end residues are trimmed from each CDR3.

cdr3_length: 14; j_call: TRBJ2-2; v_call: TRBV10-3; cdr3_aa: AISPTGVRNTGELF
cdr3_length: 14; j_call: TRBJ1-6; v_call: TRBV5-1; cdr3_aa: ASSLGQTTYNSPLH
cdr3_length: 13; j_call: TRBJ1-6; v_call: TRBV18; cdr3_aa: ASSPFDRGSSPLH
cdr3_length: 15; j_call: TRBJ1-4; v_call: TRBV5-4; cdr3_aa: ASSLGQGRATNEKLF
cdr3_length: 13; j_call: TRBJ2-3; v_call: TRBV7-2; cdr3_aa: ASSPGGGRGDTQY
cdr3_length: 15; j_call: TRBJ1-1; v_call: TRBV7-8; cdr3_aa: ASSLARGYRGSTEAF
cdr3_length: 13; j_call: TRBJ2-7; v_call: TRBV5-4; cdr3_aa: ASSLRRGGKYEQY
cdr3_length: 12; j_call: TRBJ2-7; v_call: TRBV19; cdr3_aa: ASSTGLAGVEQY
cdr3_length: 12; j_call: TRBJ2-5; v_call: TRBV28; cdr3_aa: ATFTLQGRKTQY
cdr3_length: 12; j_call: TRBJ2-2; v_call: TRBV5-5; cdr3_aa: ASSLATGTGELF
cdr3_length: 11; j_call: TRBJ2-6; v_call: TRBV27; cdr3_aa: ASSISGANVLT
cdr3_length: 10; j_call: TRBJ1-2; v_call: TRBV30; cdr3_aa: AWGMGHYGYT
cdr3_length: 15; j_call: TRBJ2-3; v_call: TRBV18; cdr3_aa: ASSYTGTGRSTDTQY
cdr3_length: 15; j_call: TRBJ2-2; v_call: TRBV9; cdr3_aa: ASSVAEVRGITGELF
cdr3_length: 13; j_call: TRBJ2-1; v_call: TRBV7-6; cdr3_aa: ASSFAGSSYNEQF
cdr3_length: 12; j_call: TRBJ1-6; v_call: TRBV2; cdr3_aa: ASGEGSPSSPLH
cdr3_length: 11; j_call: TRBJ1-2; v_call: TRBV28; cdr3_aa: ASSLGSLYGYT
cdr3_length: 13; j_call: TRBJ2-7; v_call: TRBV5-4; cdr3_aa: ASSLRTTRPYEQY
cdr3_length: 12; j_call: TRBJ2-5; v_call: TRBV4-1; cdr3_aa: ASNRDRGWETQY
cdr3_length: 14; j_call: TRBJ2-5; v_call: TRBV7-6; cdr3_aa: ASSLVVRVSQETQY
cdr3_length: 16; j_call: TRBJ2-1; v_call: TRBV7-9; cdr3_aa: ASSLVPQSGASYNEQF
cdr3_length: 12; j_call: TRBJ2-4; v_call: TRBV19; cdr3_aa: ASSMVEDLNIQY
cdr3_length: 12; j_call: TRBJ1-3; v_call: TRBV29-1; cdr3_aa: SVETVSGSGTIY
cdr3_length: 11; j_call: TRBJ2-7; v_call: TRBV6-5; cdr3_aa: ASSYRRAYEQY
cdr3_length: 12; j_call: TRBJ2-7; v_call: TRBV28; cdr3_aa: ASSPQRGGYEQY
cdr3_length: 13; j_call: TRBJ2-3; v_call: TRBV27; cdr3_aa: ASSFLAEAVDTQY
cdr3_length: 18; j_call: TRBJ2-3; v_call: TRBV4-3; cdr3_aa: ASSQARSGAGGRHTDTQY
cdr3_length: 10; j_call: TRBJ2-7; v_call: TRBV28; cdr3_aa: ASSGTRNEQY
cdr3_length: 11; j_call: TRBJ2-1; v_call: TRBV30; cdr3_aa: AWSGDRANEQF
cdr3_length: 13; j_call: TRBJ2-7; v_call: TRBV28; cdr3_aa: ASVRWLAGTYEQY
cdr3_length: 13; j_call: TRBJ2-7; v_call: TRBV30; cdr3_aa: AWSRTSGGPYEQY
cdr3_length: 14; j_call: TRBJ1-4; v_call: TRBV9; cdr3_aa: ASSPHWGPDNEKLF
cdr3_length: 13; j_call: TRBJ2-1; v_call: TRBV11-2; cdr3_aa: ASSLVTGSYNEQF
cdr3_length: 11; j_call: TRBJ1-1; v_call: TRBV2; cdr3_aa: ASRGQGRTEAF
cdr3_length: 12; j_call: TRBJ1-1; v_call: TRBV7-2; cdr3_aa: ASSIQEGRAEAF
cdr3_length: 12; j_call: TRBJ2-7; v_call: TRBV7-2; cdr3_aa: ASSLADGIYEQY
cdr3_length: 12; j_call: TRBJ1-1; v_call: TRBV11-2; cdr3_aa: ASSLDAQVIVAF
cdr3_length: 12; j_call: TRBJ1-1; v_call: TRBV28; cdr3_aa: ASLFGVVSTEAF
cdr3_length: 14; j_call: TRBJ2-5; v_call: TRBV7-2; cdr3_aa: ASSFRVGSTKETQY
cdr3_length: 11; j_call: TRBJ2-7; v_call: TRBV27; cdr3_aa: ASSEHSGNEQY
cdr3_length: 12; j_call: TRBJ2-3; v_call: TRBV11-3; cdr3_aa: ASSLRSGTDTQY
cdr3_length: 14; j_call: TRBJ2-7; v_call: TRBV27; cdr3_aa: ASRLYSPGLAGAEY